This T cell receptor (beta chain) appears in the sequencing data of a study of T cell repertoires in cytomegalovirus infection. There are many counts of this clonotype. TCRdb reprocessed the reads via MiXCR and lists one record per CDR3 protein. The sample includes 200,000 to 300,000 distinct CDR3 sequences, around 15% of them seen just once. The receptor was isolated from a human donor in good health (CMV status not recorded). Some clones in this sample may be carry-over from other donors' samples. The source material was PBMCs.

CDR3 DNA: TGTGCCAGCATCGCACTTGGACAGGGCGGCGAGCAGTACTTC. It codes for CASIALGQGGEQYF. The V and J genes are TRBV28 and TRBJ2-7; TRBD1 matches at 8 bases. The CDR3 loop spans 14 amino acids. J was trimmed by 6 bases and V by 7 bases; bases with no gene match: 11. Germline lookup yields CDR1 MDHEN and CDR2 SYDVKM.